The T cell receptor (beta chain) described here comes from a study of blood T cells in healthy people across ages. A second PCR, run for roughly 6 to 11 cycles, used a sample-barcoded 5' primer plus a J-beta primer mix. Each of the samples gave a minimum of 2.5 million paired-end reads that contained CDR3. TCRdb used MiXCR to reprocess the 5' RACE reads, holding one entry per CDR3 protein. There are more than 700,000 distinct CDR3 sequences in the sample; about 47% occur only once, and 15% to 20% lies in the top ten. CDR3 size: 14 residues. The germline V gene has CDR1 SGHRS and CDR2 YFSETQ. V lost 1 base and J 5 bases, leaving 12 bases between the germline ends.

The genes are TRBV5-1 and TRBJ2-5; D perhaps matches TRBD1 (5 bases). The sample comprised blood. The receptor was derived from a man older than 75 in good health. CDR3 region: CASSLSPGIETQYF. As DNA, the CDR3 is TGCGCCAGCAGCTTGTCCCCAGGGATCGAGACCCAGTACTTC.